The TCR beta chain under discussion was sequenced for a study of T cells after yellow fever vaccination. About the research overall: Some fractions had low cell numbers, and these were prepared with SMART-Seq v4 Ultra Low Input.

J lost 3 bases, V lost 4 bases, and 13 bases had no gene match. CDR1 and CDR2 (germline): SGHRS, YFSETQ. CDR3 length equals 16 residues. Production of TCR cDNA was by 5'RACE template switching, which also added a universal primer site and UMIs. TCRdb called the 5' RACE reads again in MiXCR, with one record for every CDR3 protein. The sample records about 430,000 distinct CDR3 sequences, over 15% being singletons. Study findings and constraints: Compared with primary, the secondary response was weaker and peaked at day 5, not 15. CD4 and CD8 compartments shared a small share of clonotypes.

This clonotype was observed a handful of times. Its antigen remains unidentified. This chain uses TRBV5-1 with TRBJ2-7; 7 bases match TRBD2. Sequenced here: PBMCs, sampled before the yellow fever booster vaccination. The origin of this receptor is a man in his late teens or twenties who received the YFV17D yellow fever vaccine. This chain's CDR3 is CASSGAVLADYYEQYF. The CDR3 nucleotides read TGCGCCAGCAGCGGGGCCGTTCTAGCGGACTACTACGAGCAGTACTTC.